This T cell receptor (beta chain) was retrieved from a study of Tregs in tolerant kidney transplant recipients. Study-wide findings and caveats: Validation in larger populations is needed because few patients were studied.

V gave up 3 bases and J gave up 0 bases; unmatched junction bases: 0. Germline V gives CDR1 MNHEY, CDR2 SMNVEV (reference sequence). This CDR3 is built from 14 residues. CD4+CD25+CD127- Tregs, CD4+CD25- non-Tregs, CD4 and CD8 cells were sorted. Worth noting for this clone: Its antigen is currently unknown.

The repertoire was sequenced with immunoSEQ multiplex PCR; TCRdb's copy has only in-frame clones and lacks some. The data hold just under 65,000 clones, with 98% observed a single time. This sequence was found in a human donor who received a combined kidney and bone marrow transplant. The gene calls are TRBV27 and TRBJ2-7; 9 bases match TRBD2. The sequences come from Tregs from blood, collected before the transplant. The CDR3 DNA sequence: TGTGCCAGCAGTTTTAGCGGGAGCTCCTACGAGCAGTACTTC. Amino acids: CASSFSGSSYEQYF.